This entry describes one TCR beta chain. Assembly of TCR beta libraries relied on iRepertoire HTBI primers together with Arm-PCR of CDR3 regions. TCRdb called the multiplex PCR reads again in MiXCR, with one record for every CDR3 protein. The sample yields roughly 560,000 distinct CDR3 sequences, around 15% seen once. As for time point: newly diagnosed GD, antithyroid drugs for less than 3 months. The TCR library was made from RNA extracted from PBMCs. These data originate in a study of regulatory T cells in long-lasting Graves disease. This sample was also put to use in a study of T cells in Graves' hyperthyroidism and ophthalmopathy.

The sequence was collected from a woman aged 35-65 years with Graves disease. The sequencing used peripheral blood mononuclear cells (PBMCs), collected at new diagnosis, from a patient treated with antithyroid drugs.

CDR3 nucleotide sequence: TGTGCCAGCAGTTACTCGGCGGGGGGTCATTCAGAGGGTTACAATGAGCAGTTCTTC. Amino acid sequence: CASSYSAGGHSEGYNEQFF. V usage is TRBV6-8 and J usage is TRBJ2-1, with 8 bases that match TRBD2. The V gene end was trimmed by 0 bases and the J gene end by 4 bases; junction bases not matched to a gene: 14. The CDR3 runs to 19 residues. Germline-derived CDR1 and CDR2 are MNHGY and SAAAGT.